Listed below are T cell receptor beta chains from one sample, sequenced in a study of cytomegalovirus exposure and HLA in healthy donors. The repertoire was sequenced with immunoSEQ multiplex PCR; TCRdb's copy has only in-frame clones and lacks some. Among some 150,000 clones listed, around nine tenths were seen once. Specimen: PBMCs. The source of these receptors is a man younger than 30 in good health and CMV-seropositive. The CDR3 runs from the conserved cysteine through the conserved F or W. D genes are given only for firm matches.

CDR3 length	J gene	V gene	D gene	CDR3 protein	CDR3 DNA
13	TRBJ1-1	TRBV11-2	TRBD1	CASGTGRRTEAFF	TGTGCCAGCGGGACAGGGAGGCGGACTGAAGCTTTCTTT
13	TRBJ2-1	TRBV10-2	TRBD1	CASTTGGYNEQFF	TGCGCCAGCACGACAGGGGGCTACAATGAGCAGTTCTTC
16	TRBJ2-1	TRBV2	.	CASSEVVTYWYHEQFF	TGTGCCAGCAGTGAAGTAGTGACATATTGGTACCATGAGCAGTTCTTC
17	TRBJ1-2	TRBV19	.	CASTTGLFPSSNYGYTF	TGTGCCAGTACCACGGGACTTTTTCCCTCCTCTAACTATGGCTACACCTTC
15	TRBJ2-1	TRBV7-3	.	CASSLTHRAYNEQFF	TGTGCCAGCAGCTTAACACACAGGGCGTACAATGAGCAGTTCTTC
11	TRBJ1-2	TRBV5-6	.	CASEGGYGYTF	TGTGCCAGCGAAGGGGGCTATGGCTACACCTTC
15	TRBJ1-5	TRBV6-5	TRBD1	CASRRDSYSNQPQHF	TGTGCCAGCAGGCGGGACAGTTATAGCAATCAGCCCCAGCATTTT
11	TRBJ1-6	TRBV6-5	.	CASSDNSPLHF	TGTGCCAGCAGCGATAATTCACCCCTCCACTTT
16	TRBJ1-3	TRBV10-3	.	CAISEEEAYFGNTIYF	TGTGCCATCAGTGAGGAGGAGGCCTACTTCGGAAACACCATATATTTT
16	TRBJ2-1	TRBV18	.	CASSRNRRGPYNEQFF	TGTGCCAGCTCACGAAATAGGCGGGGACCCTACAATGAGCAGTTCTTC
14	TRBJ1-3	TRBV2	.	CASSIGGGGNTIYF	TGTGCCAGCAGCATCGGGGGAGGAGGAAACACCATATATTTT
15	TRBJ2-7	TRBV7-9	TRBD1	CASSLAGQGAHEQYF	TGTGCCAGCAGCTTAGCGGGACAGGGGGCCCACGAGCAGTACTTC
14	TRBJ2-7	TRBV27	TRBD1	CASSARDRYHEQYF	TGTGCCAGCAGTGCCCGGGACAGGTACCACGAGCAGTACTTC
13	TRBJ2-1	TRBV4-1	.	CASSQTGYNEQFF	TGCGCCAGCAGCCAGACTGGTTACAATGAGCAGTTCTTC
19	TRBJ1-5	TRBV5-6	.	CASSLVQKSLSRGEQPQHF	TGTGCCAGCAGCTTGGTCCAGAAATCTTTGAGCAGGGGTGAACAGCCCCAGCATTTT
16	TRBJ2-1	TRBV18	.	CASSPLMGGVYNEQFF	TGTGCCAGCTCACCTCTTATGGGGGGAGTCTACAATGAGCAGTTCTTC
13	TRBJ2-1	TRBV5-1	.	CASSRTSGNEQFF	TGCGCCAGCAGCCGAACCAGTGGCAATGAGCAGTTCTTC
13	TRBJ1-2	TRBV5-4	.	CASSLGGSYGYTF	TGTGCCAGCAGCTTGGGGGGCAGTTATGGCTACACCTTC
16	TRBJ2-2	TRBV7-2	TRBD2	CASSLESGSWAGELFF	TGTGCCAGCAGCTTGGAGAGCGGGAGCTGGGCCGGGGAGCTGTTTTTT
19	TRBJ2-5	TRBV14	TRBD2	CASSQDRRTSGIVQETQYF	TGTGCCAGCAGCCAAGATCGTAGGACTAGCGGGATTGTCCAAGAGACCCAGTACTTC
16	TRBJ1-6	TRBV6-5	TRBD1	CASSYDYGTGGSPLHF	TGTGCCAGCAGTTACGATTATGGGACAGGGGGATCACCCCTCCACTTT
16	TRBJ2-7	TRBV7-2	.	CASSYRRGLLSYEQYF	TGTGCCAGCAGCTACCGGAGGGGGCTTTTGTCCTACGAGCAGTACTTC
15	TRBJ2-1	TRBV6-1	TRBD2	CASSALAGGPNEQFF	TGTGCCAGCAGTGCTCTAGCGGGGGGGCCGAATGAGCAGTTCTTC
12	TRBJ1-6	TRBV9	.	CASSVNNSPLHF	TGTGCCAGCAGCGTCAATAATTCACCCCTCCACTTT
18	TRBJ1-5	TRBV7-3	.	CASSPPDRSQRNNQPQHF	TGTGCCAGCAGTCCCCCAGACAGGTCCCAGCGTAATAATCAGCCCCAGCATTTT
13	TRBJ2-3	TRBV19	.	CASSIGLADTQYF	TGTGCCAGTAGTATTGGTCTAGCAGATACGCAGTATTTT
15	TRBJ1-2	TRBV4-3	.	CASSQASTVNYGYTF	TGCGCCAGCAGCCAGGCCTCGACAGTTAACTATGGCTACACCTTC
15	TRBJ1-6	TRBV4-3	.	CASSQGGGRNSPLHF	TGCGCCAGCAGCCAAGGGGGCGGCAGGAATTCACCCCTCCACTTT
15	TRBJ2-1	TRBV6-5	.	CASGYRELSYNEQFF	TGTGCCAGCGGTTACAGGGAGTTGTCCTACAATGAGCAGTTCTTC
16	TRBJ2-4	TRBV25-1	.	CASSEGGEEFKNIQYF	TGTGCCAGCAGTGAAGGAGGTGAGGAATTCAAAAACATTCAGTACTTC
18	TRBJ2-1	TRBV27	TRBD2	CASSRGQVAGGPYNEQFF	TGTGCCAGCAGTCGGGGCCAGGTAGCGGGAGGGCCTTACAATGAGCAGTTCTTC
17	TRBJ2-3	TRBV4-1	TRBD2	CASSLMLAGGSTDTQYF	TGCGCCAGCAGCCTGATGTTAGCGGGGGGGAGCACAGATACGCAGTATTTT
15	TRBJ1-5	TRBV6-5	.	CASTKTGAGNQPQHF	TGTGCCAGCACTAAGACAGGCGCCGGCAATCAGCCCCAGCATTTT
11	TRBJ1-1	TRBV6-5	.	CASTRGTEAFF	TGTGCCAGCACCCGGGGCACTGAAGCTTTCTTT
16	TRBJ2-3	TRBV9	TRBD2	CASSVVAGGGTDTQYF	TGTGCCAGCAGCGTAGTAGCGGGGGGTGGCACAGATACGCAGTATTTT
13	TRBJ1-1	TRBV5-1	.	CASTRAAEGEAFF	TGCGCCAGCACTAGGGCGGCAGAGGGTGAAGCTTTCTTT